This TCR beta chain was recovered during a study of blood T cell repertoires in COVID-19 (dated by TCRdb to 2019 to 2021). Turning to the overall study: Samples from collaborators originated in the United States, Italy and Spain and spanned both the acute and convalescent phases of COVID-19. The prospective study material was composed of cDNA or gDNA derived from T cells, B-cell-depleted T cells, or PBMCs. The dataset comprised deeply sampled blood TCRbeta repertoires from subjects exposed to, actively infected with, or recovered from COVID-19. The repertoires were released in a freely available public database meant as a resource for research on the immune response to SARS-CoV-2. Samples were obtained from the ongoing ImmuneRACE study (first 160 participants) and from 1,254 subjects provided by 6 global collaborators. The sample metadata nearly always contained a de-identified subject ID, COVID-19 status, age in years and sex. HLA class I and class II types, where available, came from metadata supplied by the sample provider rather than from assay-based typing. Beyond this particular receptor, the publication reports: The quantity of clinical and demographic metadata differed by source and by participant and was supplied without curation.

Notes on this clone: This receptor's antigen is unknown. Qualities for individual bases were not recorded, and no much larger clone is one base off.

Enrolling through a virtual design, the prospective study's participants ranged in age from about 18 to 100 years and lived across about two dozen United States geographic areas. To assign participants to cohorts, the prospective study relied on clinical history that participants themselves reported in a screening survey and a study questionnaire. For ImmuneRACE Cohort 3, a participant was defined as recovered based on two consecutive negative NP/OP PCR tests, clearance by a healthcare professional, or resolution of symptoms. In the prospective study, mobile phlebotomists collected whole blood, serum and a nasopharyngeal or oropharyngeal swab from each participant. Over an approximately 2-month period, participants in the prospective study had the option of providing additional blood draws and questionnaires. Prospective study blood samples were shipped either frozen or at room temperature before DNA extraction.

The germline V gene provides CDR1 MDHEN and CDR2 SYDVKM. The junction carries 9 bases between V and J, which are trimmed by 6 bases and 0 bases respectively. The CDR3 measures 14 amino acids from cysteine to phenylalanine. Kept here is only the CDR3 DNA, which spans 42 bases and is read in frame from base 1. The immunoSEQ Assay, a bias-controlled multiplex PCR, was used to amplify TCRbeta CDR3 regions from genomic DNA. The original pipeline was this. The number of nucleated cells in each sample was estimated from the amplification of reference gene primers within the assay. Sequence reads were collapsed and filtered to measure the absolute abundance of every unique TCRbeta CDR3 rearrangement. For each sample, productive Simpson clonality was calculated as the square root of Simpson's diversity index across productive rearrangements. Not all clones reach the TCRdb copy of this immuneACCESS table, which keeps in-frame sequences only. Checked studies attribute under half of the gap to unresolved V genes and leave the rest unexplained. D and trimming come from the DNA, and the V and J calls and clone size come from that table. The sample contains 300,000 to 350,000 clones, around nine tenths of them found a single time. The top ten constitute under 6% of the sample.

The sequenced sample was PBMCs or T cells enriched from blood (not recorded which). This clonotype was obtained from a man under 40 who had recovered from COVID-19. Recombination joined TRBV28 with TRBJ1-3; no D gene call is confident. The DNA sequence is TGTGCCAGCAGCGAGGGATACTCTGGAAACACCATATATTTT. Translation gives CASSEGYSGNTIYF.